The present T cell receptor beta chain was sequenced within a study of TIL therapy for anti-PD-1-resistant metastatic lung cancer. CDR3 size: 15 residues. The V gene lost 2 bases and the J gene lost 4 bases, with 15 bases spanning the gap. CDR1 is SGHRS, CDR2 YFSETQ, per germline. The time point denotes: pre-treatment sample, taken before nivolumab and TIL therapy. Tumor tissue came from excised metastases, mostly pleural nodules or supraclavicular lymph nodes. The libraries were made with immunoSEQ v3. Libraries were prepared by immunoSEQ multiplex PCR; TCRdb keeps only in-frame clonotypes and omits some of them. This table has 95,000 or so clones, about three fifths appearing once.

The sample here was tumor tissue, taken at baseline. The receptor's source is a person aged 25 to 80 with non-small cell lung cancer. The V call is TRBV5-1, the J call TRBJ1-2; D is uncertain. The CDR3 bases are TGCGCCAGCAGCTTAATAGGACGGGTAACCTATGGCTACACCTTC. This codes for CASSLIGRVTYGYTF.